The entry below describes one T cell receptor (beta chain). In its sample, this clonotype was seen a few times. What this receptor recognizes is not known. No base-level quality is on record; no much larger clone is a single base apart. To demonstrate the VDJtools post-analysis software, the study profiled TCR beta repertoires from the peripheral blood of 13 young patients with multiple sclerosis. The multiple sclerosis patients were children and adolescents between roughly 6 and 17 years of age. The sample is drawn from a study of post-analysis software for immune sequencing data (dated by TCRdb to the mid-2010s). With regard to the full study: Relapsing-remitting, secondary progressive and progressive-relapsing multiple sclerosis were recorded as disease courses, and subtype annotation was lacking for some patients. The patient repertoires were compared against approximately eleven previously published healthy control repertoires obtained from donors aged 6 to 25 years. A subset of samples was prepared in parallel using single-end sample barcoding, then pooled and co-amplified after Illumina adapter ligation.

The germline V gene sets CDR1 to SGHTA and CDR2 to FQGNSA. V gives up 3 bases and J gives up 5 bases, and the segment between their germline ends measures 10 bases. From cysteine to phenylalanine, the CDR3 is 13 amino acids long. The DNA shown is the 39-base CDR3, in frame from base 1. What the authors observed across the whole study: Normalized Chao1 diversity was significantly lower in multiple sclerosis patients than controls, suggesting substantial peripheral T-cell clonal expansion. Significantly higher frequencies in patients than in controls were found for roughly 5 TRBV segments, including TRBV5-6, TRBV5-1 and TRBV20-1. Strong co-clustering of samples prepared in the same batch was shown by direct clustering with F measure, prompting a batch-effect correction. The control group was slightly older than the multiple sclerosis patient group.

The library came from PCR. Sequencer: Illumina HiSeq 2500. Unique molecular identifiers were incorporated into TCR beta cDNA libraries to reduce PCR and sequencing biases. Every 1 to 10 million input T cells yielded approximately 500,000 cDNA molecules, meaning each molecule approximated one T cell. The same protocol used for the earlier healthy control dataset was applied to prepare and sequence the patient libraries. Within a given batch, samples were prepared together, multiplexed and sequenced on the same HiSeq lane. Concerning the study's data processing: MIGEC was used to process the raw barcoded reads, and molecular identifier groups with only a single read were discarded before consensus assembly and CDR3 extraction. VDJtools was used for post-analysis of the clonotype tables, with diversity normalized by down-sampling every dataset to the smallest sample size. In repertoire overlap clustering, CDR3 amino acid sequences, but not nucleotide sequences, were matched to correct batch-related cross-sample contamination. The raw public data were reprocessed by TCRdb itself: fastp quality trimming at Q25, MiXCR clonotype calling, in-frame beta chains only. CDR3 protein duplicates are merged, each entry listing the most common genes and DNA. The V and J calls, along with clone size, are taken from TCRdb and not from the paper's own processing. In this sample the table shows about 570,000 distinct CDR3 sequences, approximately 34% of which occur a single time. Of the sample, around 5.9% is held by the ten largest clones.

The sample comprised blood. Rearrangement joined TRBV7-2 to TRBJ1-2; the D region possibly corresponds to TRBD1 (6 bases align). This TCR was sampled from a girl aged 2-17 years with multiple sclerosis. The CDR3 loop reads CASSFVGGYGYTF. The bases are TGTGCCAGCAGCTTCGTAGGGGGGTATGGCTACACCTTC.